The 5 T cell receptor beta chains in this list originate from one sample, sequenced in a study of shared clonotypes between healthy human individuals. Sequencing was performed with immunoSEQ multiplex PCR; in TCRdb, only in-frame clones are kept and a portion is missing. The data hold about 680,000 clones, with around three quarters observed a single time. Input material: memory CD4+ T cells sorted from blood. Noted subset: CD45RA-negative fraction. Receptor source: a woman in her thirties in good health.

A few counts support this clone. As DNA, the CDR3 is TGTGCCAGCAGCTTATACGGGAACACCGGGGAGCTGTTTTTT. Residues: CASSLYGNTGELFF. The V and J genes are TRBV7-3 and TRBJ2-2; D is uncertain. CDR1 is SGHTA and CDR2 is FQGTGA in the germline V gene. V gave up 2 bases and J gave up 1 base, with 5 bases separating them. The CDR3 totals 14 residues. Together with reference TRBV7-3 and TRBJ2-2, the CDR3 gives the full variable domain: GAGVSQTPSNKVTEKGKYVELRCDPISGHTALYWYRQSLGQGPEFLIYFQGTGAADDSGLPNDRFFAVRPEGSVSTLKIQRTERGDSAVYLCASSLYGNTGELFFGEGSRLTVL.

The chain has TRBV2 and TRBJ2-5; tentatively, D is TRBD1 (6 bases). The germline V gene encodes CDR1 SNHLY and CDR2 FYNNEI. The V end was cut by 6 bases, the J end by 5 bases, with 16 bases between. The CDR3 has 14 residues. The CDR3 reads CASSTLGGLETQYF. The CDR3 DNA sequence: TGTGCCAGCAGCACTTTAGGGGGTTTGGAGACCCAGTACTTC. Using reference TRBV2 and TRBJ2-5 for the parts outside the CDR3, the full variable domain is EPEVTQTPSHQVTQMGQEVILRCVPISNHLYFYWYRQILGQKVEFLVSFYNNEISEKSEIFDDQFSVERPDGSNFTLKIRSTKLEDSAMYFCASSTLGGLETQYFGPGTRLLVL.

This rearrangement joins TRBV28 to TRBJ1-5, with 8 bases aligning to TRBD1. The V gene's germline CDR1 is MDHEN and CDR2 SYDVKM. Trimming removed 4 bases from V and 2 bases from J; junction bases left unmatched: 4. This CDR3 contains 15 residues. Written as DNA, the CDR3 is TGTGCCAGCAGTTGGCAGGGGGCAGGCAATCAGCCCCAGCATTTT. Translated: CASSWQGAGNQPQHF.

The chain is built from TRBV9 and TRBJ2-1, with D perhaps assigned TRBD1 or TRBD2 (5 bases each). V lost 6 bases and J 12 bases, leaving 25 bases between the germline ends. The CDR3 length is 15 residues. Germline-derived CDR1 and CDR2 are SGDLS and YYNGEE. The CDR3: CASTPTGTLSSWQFF. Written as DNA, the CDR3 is TGTGCCAGCACCCCAACCGGGACCCTTAGCAGTTGGCAGTTCTTC.

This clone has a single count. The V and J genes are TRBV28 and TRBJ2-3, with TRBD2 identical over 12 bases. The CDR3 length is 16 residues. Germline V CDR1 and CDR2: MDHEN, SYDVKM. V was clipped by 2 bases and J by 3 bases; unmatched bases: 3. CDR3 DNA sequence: TGTGCCAGCAGTTTAGCTAGCGGGAGGGGAACAGATACGCAGTATTTT. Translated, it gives CASSLASGRGTDTQYF. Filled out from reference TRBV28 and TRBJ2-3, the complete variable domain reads DVKVTQSSRYLVKRTGEKVFLECVQDMDHENMFWYRQDPGLGLRLIYFSYDVKMKEKGDIPEGYSVSREKKERFSLILESASTNQTSMYLCASSLASGRGTDTQYFGPGTRLTVL.